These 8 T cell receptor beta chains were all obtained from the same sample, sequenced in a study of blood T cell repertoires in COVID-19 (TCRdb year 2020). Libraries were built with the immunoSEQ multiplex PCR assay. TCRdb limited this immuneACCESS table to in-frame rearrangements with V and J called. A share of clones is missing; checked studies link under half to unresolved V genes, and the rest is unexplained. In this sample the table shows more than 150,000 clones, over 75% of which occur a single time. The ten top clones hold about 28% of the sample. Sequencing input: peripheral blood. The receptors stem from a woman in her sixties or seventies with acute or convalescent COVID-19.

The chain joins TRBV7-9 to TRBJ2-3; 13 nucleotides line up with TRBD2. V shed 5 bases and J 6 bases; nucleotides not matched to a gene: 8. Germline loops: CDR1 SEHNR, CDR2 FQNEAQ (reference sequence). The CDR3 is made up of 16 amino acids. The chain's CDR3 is CASSLLAGGPEDTQYF. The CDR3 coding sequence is TGTGCCAGCAGCCTACTAGCGGGAGGGCCAGAGGATACGCAGTATTTT.

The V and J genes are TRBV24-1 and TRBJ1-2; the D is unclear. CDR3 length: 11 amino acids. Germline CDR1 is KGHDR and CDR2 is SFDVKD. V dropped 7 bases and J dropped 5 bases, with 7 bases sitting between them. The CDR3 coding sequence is TGTGCCACCAGCGGCGGGTATGGCTACACCTTC. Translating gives CATSGGYGYTF.

The CDR3 region has the DNA TGTGCCAGCAGTTACCCCGGGACAGGGGTTAATGGCTACACCTTC. It encodes CASSYPGTGVNGYTF. The chain couples TRBV6-5 to TRBJ1-2, with 10 bases fitting TRBD1. CDR3 length equals 15 residues. Trimming at V came to 2 bases and at J to 6 bases, leaving 6 bases not matched to a gene. Germline lookup yields CDR1 MNHEY and CDR2 SVGAGI.

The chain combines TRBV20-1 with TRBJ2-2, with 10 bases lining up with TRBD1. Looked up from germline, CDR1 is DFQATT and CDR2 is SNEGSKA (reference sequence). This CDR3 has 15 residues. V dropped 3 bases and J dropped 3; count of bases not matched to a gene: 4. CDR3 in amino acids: CSASPGTGDTGELFF. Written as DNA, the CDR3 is TGCAGTGCTAGTCCCGGGACAGGGGACACCGGGGAGCTGTTTTTT.

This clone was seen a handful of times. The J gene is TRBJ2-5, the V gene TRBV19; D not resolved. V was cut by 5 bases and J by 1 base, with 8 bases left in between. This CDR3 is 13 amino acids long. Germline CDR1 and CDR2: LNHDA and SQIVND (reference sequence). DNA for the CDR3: TGTGCCAGTAGTTCTAATGGCCAAGAGACCCAGTACTTC. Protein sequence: CASSSNGQETQYF.

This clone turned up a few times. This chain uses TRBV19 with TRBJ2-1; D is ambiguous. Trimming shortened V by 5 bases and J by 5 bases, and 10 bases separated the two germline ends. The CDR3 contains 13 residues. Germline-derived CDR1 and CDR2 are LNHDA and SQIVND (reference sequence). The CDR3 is CASSLQVDNEQFF. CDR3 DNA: TGTGCCAGTAGTTTGCAGGTGGACAATGAGCAGTTCTTC.

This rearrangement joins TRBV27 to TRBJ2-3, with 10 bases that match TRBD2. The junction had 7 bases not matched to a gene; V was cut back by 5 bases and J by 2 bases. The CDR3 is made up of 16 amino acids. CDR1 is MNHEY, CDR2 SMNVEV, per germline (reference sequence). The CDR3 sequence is CASSRRLAGVTDTQYF. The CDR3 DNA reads TGTGCCAGCAGTCGAAGACTAGCGGGCGTCACAGATACGCAGTATTTT.

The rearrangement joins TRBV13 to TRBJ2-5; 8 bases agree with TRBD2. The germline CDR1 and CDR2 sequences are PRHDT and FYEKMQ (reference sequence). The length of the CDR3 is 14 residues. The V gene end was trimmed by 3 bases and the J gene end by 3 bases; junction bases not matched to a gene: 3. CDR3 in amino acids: CASSFGLAEETQYF. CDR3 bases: TGTGCCAGCAGCTTCGGACTAGCCGAAGAGACCCAGTACTTC.